Described below is a single T cell receptor beta chain sequence and its context. Other DNA sequences of this sample code for an identical CDR3. The CDR3 totals 14 residues. J lost 4 bases, V lost 2 bases, and 5 bases had no gene match. CDR1 is KGHSH, CDR2 LQKENI, per germline. This record comes from a study of blood T cell repertoires in COVID-19. The wider study: Some COVID-19 samples were acute and others convalescent; all came from the United States, Italy and Spain.

Seattle patients were enrolled during active infection and followed longitudinally. Measured with immunoSEQ multiplex PCR; TCRdb has only the in-frame clones, and not every one. Of more than 300,000 clones listed, about 89% are singletons. This clonotype was sampled from a woman in her 50s with COVID-19, enrolled during active disease. The material sequenced was peripheral blood. This chain uses TRBV18 with TRBJ2-7; 7 bases are a match to TRBD1. The CDR3 sequence: CASSPTGQSYEQYF. The CDR3, as DNA: TGTGCCAGCTCACCAACGGGACAGAGTTACGAGCAGTACTTC.